This T cell receptor beta chain comes out of a study of spatial heterogeneity in lung cancer. Study summary: The donors, roughly 70 patients with untreated early-stage non-small cell lung cancer, provided the samples. A unique TCR and UMI combination showed up more than ten times in raw reads, on average.

The library protocol tagged each TCR cDNA with a unique molecular identifier. TCRdb passed the 5' RACE reads through MiXCR, listing each CDR3 protein once. Among about 47,000 distinct CDR3 sequences listed, around 7.7% were seen once. CDR3 size: 15 residues. From germline, CDR1 is SGHRS and CDR2 YFSETQ. The V end lost 1 base, the J end lost 3 bases, and 10 bases lay between the germline ends. The time point is: blood at routine non-recurrence follow-up after resection. Sequencing was performed on whole RNA extracted from tumor and nontumor lung tissue, or from frozen PBMC, and the material was left unsorted. The table lists this clonotype with many counts.

This rearrangement joins TRBV5-1 to TRBJ2-2; possibly TRBD2 for D (5 bases). The receptor comes from a female donor with early-stage non-small cell lung cancer. The input for sequencing was PBMCs, taken at follow-up. CDR3 amino acids: CASSLRGMDTGELFF. Written as DNA, the CDR3 is TGCGCCAGCAGCTTGAGAGGGATGGACACCGGGGAGCTGTTTTTT.